The 19 T cell receptor beta chains in this list originate from one sample, sequenced in a study of shared clonotypes between healthy human individuals. The data were produced by immunoSEQ multiplex PCR, yet TCRdb's version contains in-frame clones alone and is incomplete. The repertoire consists of some 2,100,000 clones, with approximately 96% occurring once and the leading ten covering 0.1% to 0.15%. The sample was naive CD4+ T cells sorted from blood. Subset specified: CD45RA+ positively selected. The receptors here all came from a man between 18 and 29 years old in good health.

The chain combines TRBV5-1 with TRBJ1-1; 7 bases are a match to TRBD1. V was clipped by 4 bases and J by 1 base; unmatched bases: 4. Germline V gene lookup returns CDR1 SGHRS and CDR2 YFSETQ. CDR3 length: 14 amino acids. CDR3 bases: TGCGCCAGCAGCGACAGGGAGGGGAACACTGAAGCTTTCTTT. Translating gives CASSDREGNTEAFF.

This clone was found once. V gene TRBV6-5 combines with J gene TRBJ1-2, with TRBD1 matching 7 bases. With V trimmed by 6 bases and J by 8 bases, 9 bases remained unmatched. The CDR3 sequence is 13 residues long. Germline lookup yields CDR1 MNHEY and CDR2 SVGAGI. In DNA, the CDR3 is TGTGCCAGCAGCCGACAGGGTTTCGGCGGCTACACCTTC. It codes for CASSRQGFGGYTF.

The chain has TRBV4-3 and TRBJ1-4; D unresolved. V lost 0 bases and J 8 bases, leaving 7 bases between the germline ends. Germline loops: CDR1 LGHNA, CDR2 YSLEER. CDR3 length: 13 residues. The CDR3 nucleotides are TGCGCCAGCAGCCAAGATTTCCCGGAAAAACTGTTTTTT. Translation: CASSQDFPEKLFF.

This rearrangement joins TRBV4-3 to TRBJ1-2; D gene unclear. Trimming pared 0 bases from V and 3 bases from J, leaving 23 bases between. The CDR3 totals 19 residues. Germline CDR1 reads LGHNA; CDR2 reads YSLEER. CDR3: CASSQDTRQAAMWDYGYTF. The CDR3 DNA reads as TGCGCCAGCAGCCAAGATACCCGCCAGGCCGCTATGTGGGACTATGGCTACACCTTC.

The rearrangement links TRBV5-6 to TRBJ2-1; 15 positions agree with TRBD2. Germline values: CDR1 SGHDT, CDR2 YYEEEE. This CDR3 is built from 16 residues. J gave up 8 bases and V 2 bases, and 5 bases lay outside the gene matches. The CDR3 sequence is CASSFRTSGRDYEQFF. DNA of the CDR3: TGTGCCAGCAGCTTTAGGACTAGCGGGAGGGATTATGAGCAGTTCTTC.

This CDR3 is CASSRDGASEQYF. CDR3 nucleotide sequence: TGTGCCAGCAGCAGGGACGGGGCGTCCGAGCAGTACTTC. The V call is TRBV11-2, the J call TRBJ2-7; D might be TRBD1 or TRBD2, each matching 5 bases. Germline CDR1 SGHAT, CDR2 FQNNGV. The V end was cut by 5 bases, the J end by 6 bases, with 14 bases between. The CDR3 length is 13 residues.

This chain uses TRBV18 with TRBJ1-2; 8 nucleotides match TRBD1. Germline assignment: CDR1 KGHSH and CDR2 LQKENI. CDR3 length equals 15 residues. V dropped 3 bases and J dropped 8; count of bases not matched to a gene: 11. In nucleotides, the CDR3 is TGTGCCAGCTCACCCCGGACAGGGAAGGATACAGGCTACACCTTC. Its protein is CASSPRTGKDTGYTF.

This rearrangement joins TRBV19 to TRBJ2-7, with a possible D match to TRBD2 (5 bases). V lost 3 bases, J lost 2 bases, and 8 bases lay in between. Germline V gives CDR1 LNHDA, CDR2 SQIVND (reference sequence). The CDR3 length is 13 residues. In DNA form, the CDR3 reads TGTGCCAGTAGTATGGACGGGACCTACGAGCAGTACTTC. It encodes CASSMDGTYEQYF.

J is TRBJ2-2 and V is TRBV2; unclear D gene. Per the germline V gene, CDR1 is SNHLY and CDR2 is FYNNEI. Between the trimmed V and J ends, which lost 6 bases and 3 bases, there was a span of 8 bases. The CDR3 runs to 13 residues. The CDR3, as DNA: TGTGCCAGCAGCCAAGACGACACCGGGGAGCTGTTTTTT. It is translated as CASSQDDTGELFF.

The sample holds one count of this clone. The chain employs TRBV5-1 and TRBJ1-2; the match to TRBD1 covers 7 bases. The V segment lost 4 bases and the J segment 4 bases; nucleotides outside the gene matches: 4. This CDR3 region has 13 residues. Germline loops: CDR1 SGHRS, CDR2 YFSETQ. The CDR3 region is CASSTDRTYGYTF. The CDR3 DNA sequence: TGCGCCAGCAGCACGGACAGGACCTATGGCTACACCTTC.

The chain carries TRBV10-2 and TRBJ2-3; 14 nucleotides line up with TRBD2. Looked up from germline, CDR1 is WSHSY and CDR2 is SAAADI. J lost 6 bases, V lost 4 bases, and 6 bases had no gene match. This CDR3 has 16 residues. The CDR3, as DNA: TGCGCCAGCAGTGGGACTAGCGGGAGGTCGGGGGATACGCAGTATTTT. It yields the protein CASSGTSGRSGDTQYF.

The count of this clone is one. The V call is TRBV18, the J call TRBJ2-4; the D gene is possibly TRBD2 (6 bases). Germline V gene lookup returns CDR1 KGHSH and CDR2 LQKENI. The CDR3 extends over 14 amino acids. V lost 6 bases and J 0 bases, leaving 9 bases between the germline ends. CDR3 loop: CASSQAGAKNIQYF. The CDR3 DNA sequence: TGTGCCAGCTCGCAAGCGGGAGCCAAAAACATTCAGTACTTC.

The chain links TRBV7-2 to TRBJ1-2; TRBD1 matches 9 bases. Germline V gives CDR1 SGHTA, CDR2 FQGNSA. Trimming took 1 base from V and 4 from J; bases not matched to a gene: 4. The CDR3 consists of 15 residues. The CDR3 reads CASSLGDREFYGYTF. Here the CDR3 DNA reads TGTGCCAGCAGCTTAGGGGACAGGGAGTTCTATGGCTACACCTTC.

This chain uses TRBV2 with TRBJ2-7; 7 nucleotides match TRBD1. This CDR3 has 12 amino acids. Germline lookup yields CDR1 SNHLY and CDR2 FYNNEI. V trimming: 9 bases; J trimming: 3 bases; junction bases outside the gene matches: 5. Here the CDR3 reads CASVRTGYEQYF. Here the CDR3 DNA reads TGTGCCAGTGTAAGGACAGGCTACGAGCAGTACTTC.

The rearrangement links TRBV5-4 to TRBJ2-2; 9 bases map to TRBD2. The CDR3 loop spans 16 amino acids. The V gene end was trimmed by 2 bases and the J gene end by 4 bases; junction bases not matched to a gene: 6. Per germline, CDR1 SGHNT and CDR2 YYREEE (reference sequence). Here the CDR3 DNA reads TGTGCCAGCAGCTTTCCGGGACTAGCACGCACCGGGGAGCTGTTTTTT. This sequence encodes CASSFPGLARTGELFF.

In regard to this clone: Distinct nucleotide sequences in the sample also encode this CDR3. V is TRBV4-2 and J is TRBJ2-5, with 14 bases fitting TRBD2. The CDR3 is 16 residues long. V shed 6 bases, J shed 1 base, and the junction held 4 bases outside the gene matches. The germline V gene encodes CDR1 LGHNA and CDR2 YNFKEQ. DNA for the CDR3: TGTGCCAGCAGTCCCGGACTAGCGGGGGGCCAAGAGACCCAGTACTTC. Translating gives CASSPGLAGGQETQYF.

CDR3 nucleotides: TGTGCCAGCAGCTGGGACAGGGAGAATGAAAAACTGTTTTTT. Translating gives CASSWDRENEKLFF. V gene TRBV6-1 combines with J gene TRBJ1-4; 9 bases are shared with TRBD1. The trim removed 6 bases at V and 5 bases at J, leaving 4 bases unmatched. The CDR3 covers 14 residues. Looked up from germline, CDR1 is MNHNS and CDR2 is SASEGT.

This rearrangement joins TRBV6-5 to TRBJ1-4, with D possibly matching TRBD1 (6 bases). This CDR3 has 15 residues. V was cut by 2 bases and J by 3 bases, with 10 bases left in between. Looked up from germline, CDR1 is MNHEY and CDR2 is SVGAGI. The CDR3 region is CASSYVRGPNEKLFF. The CDR3 DNA follows: TGTGCCAGCAGTTACGTTCGGGGGCCTAATGAAAAACTGTTTTTT.

This clone was detected only once. This CDR3 is CASSPGLLTTDTQYF. CDR3 DNA sequence: TGCGCCAGCAGCCCGGGACTCCTTACGACAGATACGCAGTATTTT. The genes are TRBV4-3 and TRBJ2-3, with D possibly TRBD2 on 6 matching bases. The CDR3 sequence is 15 residues long. The V gene lost 4 bases and the J gene lost 3 bases, with 14 bases spanning the gap. Germline V gene sequence: CDR1 LGHNA, CDR2 YSLEER.